Following are 20 T cell receptor beta chains from one sample sequenced in a study of blood T cells in healthy people across ages (dated by TCRdb to the mid-2010s). Libraries were constructed by 5' RACE. Data came from an Illumina HiSeq 2500. The second PCR ran for roughly 7 to 11 cycles and used a J-beta primer mix along with a sample-barcoded 5' primer. TCRdb cleaned the public reads at Q25 with fastp, built clones with MiXCR and kept in-frame beta chains. Each CDR3 protein gets just one entry, which takes the most common genes and DNA from the rows behind it. Recorded for this sample are 500,000 to 700,000 distinct CDR3 sequences; 25% to 35% of them occurred a single time. Around a sixth of the sample is in the top ten clones. The specimen sequenced was blood. These receptors all come from a woman at least 80 years old in good health.

This clonotype was observed a few times. The rearrangement uses TRBV30 and TRBJ1-2; TRBD1 might be the D (5 bases). Germline V gene data show CDR1 as GTSNPN and CDR2 as SVGIG (reference sequence). Trimming stripped 1 base from V and 1 base from J, with 16 bases between. CDR3 size: 16 residues. The CDR3 coding sequence is TGTGCCTGGAGTGGGCTCCTTGGGGCCCTTAACTATGGCTACACCTTC. It specifies CAWSGLLGALNYGYTF.

This clonotype appeared a few times. The chain uses TRBV7-9 and TRBJ1-1; maybe TRBD1 (5 bases). The CDR3 is 14 amino acids. Trimming removed 0 bases at V and 6 bases at J, with 11 bases between. Germline V gene data show CDR1 as SEHNR and CDR2 as FQNEAQ (reference sequence). The CDR3 region is CASSLAGRAPEAFF. DNA of the CDR3: TGTGCCAGCAGCTTAGCGGGCAGGGCCCCTGAAGCTTTCTTT.

This clonotype showed up many times. The V gene is TRBV9, the J gene TRBJ2-1, with D possibly being TRBD2 (7 bases). The ends were cut back, 0 bases at V and 7 bases at J, with 14 bases in the middle. Germline loops: CDR1 SGDLS, CDR2 YYNGEE. There are 15 residues in the CDR3. The chain's CDR3 is CASSVVGGGRNEQFF. As DNA, the CDR3 is TGTGCCAGCAGCGTAGTGGGAGGGGGTCGTAATGAGCAGTTCTTC. The whole variable domain, filled in from reference TRBV9 and TRBJ2-1, reads DSGVTQTPKHLITATGQRVTLRCSPRSGDLSVYWYQQSLDQGLQFLIQYYNGEERAKGNILERFSAQQFPDLHSELNLSSLELGDSALYFCASSVVGGGRNEQFFGPGTRLTVL.

This clonotype has ten or more counts. The gene calls are TRBV5-4 and TRBJ2-1; TRBD2 matches 9 bases. The CDR3 extends over 16 amino acids. V dropped 1 base and J dropped 7; count of bases not matched to a gene: 9. Germline CDR1 is SGHNT and CDR2 is YYREEE (reference sequence). The CDR3 sequence is CASSLYRLAGNNEQFF. In DNA, the CDR3 is TGTGCCAGCAGCTTGTATCGGCTAGCGGGGAATAATGAGCAGTTCTTC.

This clonotype was counted a few times. V is TRBV18 and J is TRBJ2-5; TRBD1 matches at 7 bases. The CDR3 runs to 15 residues. In germline, CDR1 is KGHSH, CDR2 LQKENI. The ends lost 0 bases at V and 13 bases at J; junction bases unmatched: 14. CDR3 nucleotides: TGTGCCAGCTCACCACCGAGGACAGGTTCCGAATTGCGGTACTTC. Translated: CASSPPRTGSELRYF.

This clonotype showed up many times. The chain carries TRBV6-6 and TRBJ2-1; possible D gene TRBD1, 5 bases. The V gene lost 6 bases and the J gene lost 4 bases, with 16 bases spanning the gap. The CDR3 is made up of 15 amino acids. CDR1 is MNHNY, CDR2 SVGAGI, per germline (reference sequence). The CDR3 sequence: CASRTSGHGYNEQFF. CDR3 nucleotides: TGTGCCAGCAGGACTTCCGGACACGGTTACAATGAGCAGTTCTTC.

V usage is TRBV20-1 and J usage is TRBJ2-1; 10 bases map to TRBD2. Trimming took 5 bases from V and 3 from J; bases not matched to a gene: 7. The CDR3 spans 15 residues. The V gene's germline CDR1 is DFQATT and CDR2 SNEGSKA (reference sequence). The CDR3 DNA reads TGCAGTGCTCAAGGACTAGCGGAAAACTACAATGAGCAGTTCTTC. Amino acid sequence: CSAQGLAENYNEQFF.

In regard to this clonotype: A much larger clone differs from this one at a single base, so this may be a read error. The chain recombines TRBV28 with TRBJ2-7; D not certain. The CDR3 extends over 14 amino acids. V lost 3 bases to trimming and J lost 2 bases, with 11 bases between them. Germline V gives CDR1 MDHEN, CDR2 SYDVKM. The CDR3: CASSFDLSAYEQYF. The CDR3 DNA sequence: TGTGCCAGCAGTTTTGACCTGTCCGCCTACGAGCAGTACTTC.

This clonotype has ten or more counts. This rearrangement joins TRBV6-5 to TRBJ1-1; D unclear. Between the trimmed V and J ends, which lost 2 bases and 0 bases, there was a span of 7 bases. Germline CDR1 is MNHEY and CDR2 is SVGAGI. This CDR3 contains 14 residues. The CDR3 DNA reads TGTGCCAGCAGTTACCGGGGTATGAACACTGAAGCTTTCTTT. It encodes CASSYRGMNTEAFF.

The rearrangement joins TRBV11-2 to TRBJ1-1; TRBD1 might be the D (6 bases). The CDR3 is made up of 12 amino acids. Trimming cost V 3 bases and J 8 bases, with 10 bases left between them. CDR1 SGHAT and CDR2 FQNNGV come from the germline V gene. This CDR3 reads CASSFTGWEAFF. Here the CDR3 DNA reads TGTGCCAGCAGCTTCACAGGGTGGGAAGCTTTCTTT.

In its sample, this clonotype was seen many times. J is TRBJ2-7 and V is TRBV11-2; perhaps TRBD2 as D (6 bases). V was pared by 8 bases and J by 0 bases, with 17 bases between. Germline-derived CDR1 and CDR2 are SGHAT and FQNNGV. The CDR3 extends over 15 amino acids. CDR3 protein: CASGRDSESSYEQYF. The DNA of the CDR3 is TGTGCCAGCGGGCGGGACTCAGAGAGCTCCTACGAGCAGTACTTC.

This rearrangement joins TRBV30 to TRBJ1-1; D remains unclear. The CDR3 runs 15 residues. Trimming stripped 3 bases from V and 1 base from J, with 15 bases between. Germline loops: CDR1 GTSNPN, CDR2 SVGIG (reference sequence). The CDR3 here is CAWRPPPPRNTEAFF. The CDR3 bases are TGTGCCTGGAGGCCTCCGCCCCCCCGGAACACTGAAGCTTTCTTT.

Many counts were recorded for this clonotype. The CDR3 bases are TGTGCCAGCAGTACCCCCCGGGCGGGGGGGCTTCTGAATACGCAGTATTTT. Protein sequence: CASSTPRAGGLLNTQYF. The chain combines TRBV6-1 with TRBJ2-3; 9 bases are a match to TRBD2. The CDR3 extends over 17 amino acids. The V and J ends lost 5 bases and 7 bases, in that order; junction bases with no gene match: 16. Germline CDR1 reads MNHNS; CDR2 reads SASEGT.

Remarks on this clonotype: One end of the junction is discordant with germline, which a read error may explain. The chain uses TRBV15 and TRBJ2-1, with a tentative D call TRBD2 (6 bases). The CDR3 extends over 14 amino acids. Looked up from germline, CDR1 is LNHNV and CDR2 is YYDKDF (reference sequence). The CDR3 protein is CAASRDLTRDEQFF. Here the CDR3 DNA reads TGTGCCGCCAGCAGAGATTTGACTAGGGATGAGCAGTTCTTC.

On this clonotype itself: A much larger clonotype is one base distant, so this may be a read error. The V gene is TRBV24-1, the J gene TRBJ2-3; D gene uncertain. CDR3 length: 15 residues. Looked up from germline, CDR1 is KGHDR and CDR2 is SFDVKD. V was clipped by 2 bases and J by 7 bases, with 15 bases between them. CDR3 loop: CATSDSPRGVNTQYF. DNA for the CDR3: TGTGCCACCAGTGATTCACCTCGTGGGGTCAATACGCAGTATTTT.

Ten or more counts support this clonotype. The chain joins TRBV15 to TRBJ1-5; TRBD1 is a possible D gene (6 bases). The CDR3 covers 17 residues. The V gene lost 5 bases and the J gene lost 2 bases, with 19 bases spanning the gap. CDR1 and CDR2 from the germline V gene are LNHNV and YYDKDF (reference sequence). The DNA of the CDR3 is TGTGCCACCAGCGGCCCTGACAGGCCCTCGGGCAATCAGCCCCAGCATTTT. Its translation is CATSGPDRPSGNQPQHF.

V is TRBV20-1 and J is TRBJ1-6, with D perhaps matching TRBD1 (5 bases). V was clipped by 0 bases and J by 0 bases, with 12 bases between them. The germline CDR1 and CDR2 sequences are DFQATT and SNEGSKA (reference sequence). The CDR3 loop spans 17 amino acids. CDR3 amino acids: CSARDLRGGSYNSPLHF. CDR3 in DNA: TGCAGTGCTAGAGATCTTCGGGGGGGCTCCTATAATTCACCCCTCCACTTT.

This clonotype occurred a few times. With a much larger clone just one base away, this may be a read error. The rearrangement links TRBV20-1 to TRBJ2-7, with D tentatively TRBD2 (6 bases). Germline values: CDR1 DFQATT, CDR2 SNEGSKA (reference sequence). The CDR3 extends over 15 amino acids. V lost 5 bases and J 0 bases, leaving 17 bases between the germline ends. CDR3 sequence: CSARWGGPSSYEQYF. CDR3 DNA sequence: TGCAGTGCTCGCTGGGGAGGTCCGAGCTCCTACGAGCAGTACTTC.

As for this clonotype: This may be a read error, as it is one base from a much larger clone. This chain links TRBV6-1 with TRBJ2-1; 11 nucleotides agree with TRBD2. CDR1 and CDR2 from the germline V gene are MNHNS and SASEGT. The CDR3 spans 15 residues. CDR3 protein: CASSEVGTSGNEQVF. For the CDR3, the DNA is TGTGCCAGCAGTGAAGTAGGGACTAGCGGTAATGAGCAGGTCTTC.

This rearrangement joins TRBV18 to TRBJ2-5; TRBD1 agrees at 7 bases. The end of the DNA fits TRBJ2-7 better, so the J call may be wrong. Per the germline V gene, CDR1 is KGHSH and CDR2 is LQKENI. This CDR3 is 15 amino acids long. This CDR3 reads CASSPVPDREYEQYF. Written as DNA, the CDR3 is TGTGCCAGCTCACCAGTTCCCGACAGGGAATACGAGCAGTACTTC.